This T cell receptor beta chain was identified during a study of blood T cell repertoires in COVID-19. Turning to the study itself: Samples taken during acute and convalescent COVID-19 were collected in the United States, Italy and Spain. The analysed material was cDNA or gDNA that came from T cells, B-cell-depleted T cells, or PBMCs.

This clone was detected only a few times. Original handling: Reference gene primer amplification gave estimated nucleated cell counts. This table comes from immunoSEQ multiplex PCR, and its TCRdb copy is limited to in-frame clones, with some not included. The D gene and trimming were derived from the DNA, and the V and J assignments and clone size from that table. The table has some 170,000 clones, approximately 88% seen once. Germline values: CDR1 SGDLS, CDR2 YYNGEE. The CDR3 sequence is 16 residues long. Trimming cost V 3 bases and J 4 bases; bases outside gene matches: 8. The TCR sequence derives from a woman aged 60 to 75 who had recovered from COVID-19. J is TRBJ2-2 and V is TRBV9; 8 bases map to TRBD2. Sequenced input: peripheral blood. DNA for the CDR3: TGTGCCAGCAGCGCACAGGGACTAGGGGTCACCGGGGAGCTGTTTTTT. Protein sequence: CASSAQGLGVTGELFF.